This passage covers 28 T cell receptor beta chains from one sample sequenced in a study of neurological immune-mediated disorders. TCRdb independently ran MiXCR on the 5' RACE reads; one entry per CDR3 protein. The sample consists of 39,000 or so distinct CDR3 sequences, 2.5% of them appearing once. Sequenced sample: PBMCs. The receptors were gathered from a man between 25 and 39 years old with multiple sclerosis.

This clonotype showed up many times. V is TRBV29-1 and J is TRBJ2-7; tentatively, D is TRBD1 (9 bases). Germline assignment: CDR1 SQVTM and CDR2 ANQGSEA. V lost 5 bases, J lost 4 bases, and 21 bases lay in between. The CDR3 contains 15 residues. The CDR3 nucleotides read TGCAGCGTTACCCGGGAGGGGACAGGGAGGTACGAGCAGTACTTC. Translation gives CSVTREGTGRYEQYF.

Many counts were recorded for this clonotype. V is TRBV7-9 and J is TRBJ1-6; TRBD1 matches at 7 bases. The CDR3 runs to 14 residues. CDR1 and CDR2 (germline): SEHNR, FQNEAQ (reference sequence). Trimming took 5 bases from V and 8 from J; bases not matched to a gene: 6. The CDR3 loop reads CASSRGTDYSPLHF. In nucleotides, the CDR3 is TGTGCCAGCAGCCGCGGGACAGACTATTCACCCCTCCACTTT.

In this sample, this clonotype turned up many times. The CDR3 loop reads CASSPAGGTGAGGYTF. CDR3 coding DNA: TGTGCCAGCAGCCCGGCGGGGGGCACAGGCGCCGGTGGCTACACCTTC. V usage is TRBV25-1 and J usage is TRBJ1-2; a weak D match, TRBD1 (6 bases). The germline V gene has CDR1 MGHDK and CDR2 SYGVNS. Between the trimmed V and J ends, which lost 6 bases and 7 bases, there was a span of 24 bases. CDR3 size: 16 residues.

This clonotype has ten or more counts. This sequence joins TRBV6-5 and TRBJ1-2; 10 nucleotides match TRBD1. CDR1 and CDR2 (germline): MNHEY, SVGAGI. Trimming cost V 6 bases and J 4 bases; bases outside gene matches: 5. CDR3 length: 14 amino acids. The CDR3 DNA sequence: TGTGCCAGCAGACTGGGACAGGGGACCTATGGCTACACCTTC. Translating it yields CASRLGQGTYGYTF.

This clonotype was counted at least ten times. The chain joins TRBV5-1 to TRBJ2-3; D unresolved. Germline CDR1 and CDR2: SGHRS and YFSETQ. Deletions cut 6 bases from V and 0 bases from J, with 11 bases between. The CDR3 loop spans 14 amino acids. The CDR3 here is CASIGRKSTDTQYF. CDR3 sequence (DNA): TGCGCCAGCATCGGTCGAAAAAGCACAGATACGCAGTATTTT. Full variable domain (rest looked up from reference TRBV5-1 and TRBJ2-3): KAGVTQTPRYLIKTRGQQVTLSCSPISGHRSVSWYQQTPGQGLQFLFEYFSETQRNKGNFPGRFSGRQFSNSRSEMNVSTLELGDSALYLCASIGRKSTDTQYFGPGTRLTVL.

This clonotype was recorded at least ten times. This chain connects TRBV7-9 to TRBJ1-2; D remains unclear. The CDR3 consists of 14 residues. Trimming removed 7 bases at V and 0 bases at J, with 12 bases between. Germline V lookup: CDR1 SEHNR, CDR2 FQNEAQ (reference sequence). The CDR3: CASTTSGANYGYTF. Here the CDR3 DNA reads TGTGCCAGCACCACCTCGGGAGCTAACTATGGCTACACCTTC.

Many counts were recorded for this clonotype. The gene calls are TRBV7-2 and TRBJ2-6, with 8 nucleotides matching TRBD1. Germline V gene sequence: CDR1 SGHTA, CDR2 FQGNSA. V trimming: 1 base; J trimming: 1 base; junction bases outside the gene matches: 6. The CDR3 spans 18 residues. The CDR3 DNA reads TGTGCCAGCAGCTTAGGGACAGGGCTACTGTCTGGGGCCAACGTCCTGACTTTC. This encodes CASSLGTGLLSGANVLTF.

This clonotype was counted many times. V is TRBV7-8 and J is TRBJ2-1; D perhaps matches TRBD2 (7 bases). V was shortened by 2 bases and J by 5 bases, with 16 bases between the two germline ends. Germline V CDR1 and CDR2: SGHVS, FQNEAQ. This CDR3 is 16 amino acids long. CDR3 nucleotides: TGTGCCAGCAGCTTAACCAGAAGGGGGGGAAACAATGAGCAGTTCTTC. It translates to CASSLTRRGGNNEQFF.

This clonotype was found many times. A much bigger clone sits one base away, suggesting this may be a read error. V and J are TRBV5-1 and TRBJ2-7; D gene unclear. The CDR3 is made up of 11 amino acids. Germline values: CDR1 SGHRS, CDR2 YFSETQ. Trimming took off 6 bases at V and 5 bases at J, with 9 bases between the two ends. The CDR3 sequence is CASKVSDEQYF. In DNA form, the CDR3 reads TGCGCCAGCAAGGTCTCAGACGAGCAGTACTTC.

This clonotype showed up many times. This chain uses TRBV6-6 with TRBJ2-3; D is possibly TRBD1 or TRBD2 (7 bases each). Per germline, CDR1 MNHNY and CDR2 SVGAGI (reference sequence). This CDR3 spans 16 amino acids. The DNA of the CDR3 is TGTGCTGCAGCAGGGGGGGATCGAGGTGGCACAGATACGCAGTATTTT. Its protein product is CAAAGGDRGGTDTQYF.

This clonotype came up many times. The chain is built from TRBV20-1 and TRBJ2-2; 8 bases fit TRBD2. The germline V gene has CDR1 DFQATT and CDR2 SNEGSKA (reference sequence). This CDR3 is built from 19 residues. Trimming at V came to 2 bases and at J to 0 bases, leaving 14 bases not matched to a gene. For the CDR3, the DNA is TGCAGTGCTAGAATTTTTAGCGGGATTATAGGGGCGAACACCGGGGAGCTGTTTTTT. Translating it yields CSARIFSGIIGANTGELFF.

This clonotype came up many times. The chain's CDR3 is CASSGGHFGGYTF. The DNA of the CDR3 is TGTGCCAGCAGTGGTGGACATTTCGGTGGCTACACCTTC. The chain recombines TRBV2 with TRBJ1-2; maybe TRBD1 (5 bases). Trimming took 4 bases from V and 7 from J, leaving 13 bases between them. This CDR3 is 13 amino acids long. Germline-derived CDR1 and CDR2 are SNHLY and FYNNEI.

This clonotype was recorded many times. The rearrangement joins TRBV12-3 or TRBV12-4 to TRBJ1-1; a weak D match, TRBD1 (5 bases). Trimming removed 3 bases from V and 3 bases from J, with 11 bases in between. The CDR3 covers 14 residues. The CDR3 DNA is TGTGCCAGCAGTTTTCGGGGGGTGGACACTGAAGCTTTCTTT. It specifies CASSFRGVDTEAFF.

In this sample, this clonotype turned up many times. Here the CDR3 reads CSAPRRTRGVSTDTQYF. The CDR3 DNA reads TGCAGTGCTCCCCGTCGTACGCGGGGGGTAAGCACAGATACGCAGTATTTT. V gene TRBV20-1 combines with J gene TRBJ2-3; 8 bases align to TRBD2. Germline CDR1 and CDR2: DFQATT and SNEGSKA (reference sequence). J lost 0 bases, V lost 5 bases, and 13 bases had no gene match. CDR3 size: 17 residues.

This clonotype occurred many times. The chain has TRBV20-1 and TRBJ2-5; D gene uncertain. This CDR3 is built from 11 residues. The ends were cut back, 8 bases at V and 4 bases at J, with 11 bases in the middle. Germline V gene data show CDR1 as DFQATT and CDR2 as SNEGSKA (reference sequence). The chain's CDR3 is CSTRTVETQYF. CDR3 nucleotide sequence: TGCAGTACGCGAACTGTAGAGACCCAGTACTTC.

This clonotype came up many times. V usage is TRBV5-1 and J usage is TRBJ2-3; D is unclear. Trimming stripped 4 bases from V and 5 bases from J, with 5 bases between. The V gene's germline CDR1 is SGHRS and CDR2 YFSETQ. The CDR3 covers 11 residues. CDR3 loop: CASSPGDTQYF. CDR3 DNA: TGCGCCAGCAGCCCAGGAGATACGCAGTATTTT.

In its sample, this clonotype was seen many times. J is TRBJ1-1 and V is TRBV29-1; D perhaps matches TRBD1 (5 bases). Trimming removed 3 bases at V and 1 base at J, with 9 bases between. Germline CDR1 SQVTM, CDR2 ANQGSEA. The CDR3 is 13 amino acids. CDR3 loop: CSVEGGENTEAFF. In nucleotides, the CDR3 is TGCAGCGTTGAGGGAGGGGAGAACACTGAAGCTTTCTTT.

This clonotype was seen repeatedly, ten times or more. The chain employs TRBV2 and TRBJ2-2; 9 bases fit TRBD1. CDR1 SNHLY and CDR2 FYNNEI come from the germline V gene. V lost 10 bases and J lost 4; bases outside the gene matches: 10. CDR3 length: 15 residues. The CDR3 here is CATRQGTGPTGELFF. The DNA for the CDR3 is TGTGCCACCCGTCAGGGGACAGGGCCCACCGGGGAGCTGTTTTTT.

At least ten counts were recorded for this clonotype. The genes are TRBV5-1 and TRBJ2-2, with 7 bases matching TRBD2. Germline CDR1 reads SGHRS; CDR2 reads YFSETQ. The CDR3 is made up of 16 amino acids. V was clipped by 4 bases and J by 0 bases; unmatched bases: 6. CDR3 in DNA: TGCGCCAGCAGCCCGAGGACTAGGCCGAACACCGGGGAGCTGTTTTTT. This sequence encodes CASSPRTRPNTGELFF.

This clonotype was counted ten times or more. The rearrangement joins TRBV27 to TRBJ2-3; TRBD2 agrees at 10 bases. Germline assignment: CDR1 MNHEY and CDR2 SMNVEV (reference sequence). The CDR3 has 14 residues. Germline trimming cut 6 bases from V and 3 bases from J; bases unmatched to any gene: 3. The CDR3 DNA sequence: TGTGCCAGCAGCCGTAGCGGGAGGACAGATACGCAGTATTTT. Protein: CASSRSGRTDTQYF.

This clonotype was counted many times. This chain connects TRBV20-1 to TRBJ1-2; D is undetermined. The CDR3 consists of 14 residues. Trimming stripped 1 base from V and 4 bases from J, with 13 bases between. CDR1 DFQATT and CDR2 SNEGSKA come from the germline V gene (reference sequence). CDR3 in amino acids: CSARAPVVSYGYTF. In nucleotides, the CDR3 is TGCAGTGCTAGAGCACCCGTGGTCTCCTATGGCTACACCTTC.

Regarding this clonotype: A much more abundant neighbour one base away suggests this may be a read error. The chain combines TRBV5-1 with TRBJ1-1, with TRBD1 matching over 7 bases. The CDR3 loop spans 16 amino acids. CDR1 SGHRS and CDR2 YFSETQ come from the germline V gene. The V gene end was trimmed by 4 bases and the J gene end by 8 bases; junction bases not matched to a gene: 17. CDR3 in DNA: TGCGCCAGCAGCGACCTGGGGGGAAAGGGGGCGTGGGAAGCTTTCTTT. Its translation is CASSDLGGKGAWEAFF.

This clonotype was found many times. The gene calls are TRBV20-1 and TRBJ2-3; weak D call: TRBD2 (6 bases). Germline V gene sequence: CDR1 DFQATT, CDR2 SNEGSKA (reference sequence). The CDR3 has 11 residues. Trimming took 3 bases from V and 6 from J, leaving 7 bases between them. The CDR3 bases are TGCAGTGCTAGCGGGAGCGATACGCAGTATTTT. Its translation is CSASGSDTQYF.

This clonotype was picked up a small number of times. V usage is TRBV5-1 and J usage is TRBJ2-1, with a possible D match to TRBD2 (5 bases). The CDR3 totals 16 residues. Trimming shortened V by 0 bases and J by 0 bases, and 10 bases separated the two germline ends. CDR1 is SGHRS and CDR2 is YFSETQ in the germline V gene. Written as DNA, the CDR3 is TGCGCCAGCAGCTTGGCCGGGGAGAGCTCCTACAATGAGCAGTTCTTC. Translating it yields CASSLAGESSYNEQFF. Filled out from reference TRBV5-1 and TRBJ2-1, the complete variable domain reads KAGVTQTPRYLIKTRGQQVTLSCSPISGHRSVSWYQQTPGQGLQFLFEYFSETQRNKGNFPGRFSGRQFSNSRSEMNVSTLELGDSALYLCASSLAGESSYNEQFFGPGTRLTVL.

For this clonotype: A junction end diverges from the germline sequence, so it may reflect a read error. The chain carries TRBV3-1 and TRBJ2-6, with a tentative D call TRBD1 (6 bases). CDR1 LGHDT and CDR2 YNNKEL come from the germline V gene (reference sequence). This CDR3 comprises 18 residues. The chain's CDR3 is CASSRTDSASSGDNVLTF. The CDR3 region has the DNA TGTGCCAGCAGCCGGACGGACAGTGCCTCCTCTGGGGACAACGTCCTGACTTTC.

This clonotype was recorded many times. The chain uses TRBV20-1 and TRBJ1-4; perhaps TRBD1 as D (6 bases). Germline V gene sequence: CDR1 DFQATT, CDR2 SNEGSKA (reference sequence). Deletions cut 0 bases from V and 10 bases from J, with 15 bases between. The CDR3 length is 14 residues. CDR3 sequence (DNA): TGCAGTGCTAGAGACCAACAGGGTGACGGAAAACTGTTTTTT. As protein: CSARDQQGDGKLFF.

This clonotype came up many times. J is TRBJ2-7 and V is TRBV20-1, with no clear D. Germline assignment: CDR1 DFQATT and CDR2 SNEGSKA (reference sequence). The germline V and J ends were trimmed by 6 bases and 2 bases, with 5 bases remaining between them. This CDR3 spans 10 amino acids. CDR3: CSARPYEQYF. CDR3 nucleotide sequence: TGCAGTGCCAGACCCTACGAGCAGTACTTC.

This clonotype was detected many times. The DNA of the CDR3 is TGCGCCAGCAGCTTCGGGACAACGTACCAAGAGACCCAGTACTTC. This sequence encodes CASSFGTTYQETQYF. The chain uses TRBV5-1 and TRBJ2-5, with a possible D match to TRBD1 (6 bases). V was pared by 2 bases and J by 0 bases, with 11 bases between. This CDR3 is 15 amino acids long. Germline V gene sequence: CDR1 SGHRS, CDR2 YFSETQ. Based on the CDR3 plus reference TRBV5-1 and TRBJ2-5, the full variable domain is KAGVTQTPRYLIKTRGQQVTLSCSPISGHRSVSWYQQTPGQGLQFLFEYFSETQRNKGNFPGRFSGRQFSNSRSEMNVSTLELGDSALYLCASSFGTTYQETQYFGPGTRLLVL.